These T cell receptor beta chains were read from a single sample in a study of T-cell reconstitution after alpha-beta-depleted transplantation in children. TCRdb re-derived calls from the PCR reads in MiXCR, one entry per CDR3 protein. The sample records about 640,000 distinct CDR3 sequences, around 16% being singletons. The material sequenced was PBMCs from the stem cell graft donor, taken from the stem cell graft. The receptors here all came from a human donor who donated a stem cell graft to a child with acute myeloid leukemia. Both conserved end residues are trimmed from each CDR3. The order of the fields is V gene, D gene, J gene, CDR3 protein. A D gene is named only where the DNA matches it firmly.

>TRBV5-1|NA|TRBJ2-6
ASSLGGALRSGANVLT
>TRBV20-1|TRBD2|TRBJ2-1
SARPSGTSGFLSYNDQF
>TRBV28|NA|TRBJ1-1
ASSLAGWPEAF
>TRBV7-3|NA|TRBJ1-1
ASSQRTLSEAF
>TRBV11-1|TRBD1|TRBJ1-5
ASSPDRGLDQPQH
>TRBV18|NA|TRBJ2-6
ASSPPSSGANVLT
>TRBV20-1|TRBD2|TRBJ2-1
SAPGTSGGFAAEQF
>TRBV7-6|NA|TRBJ2-1
ASSSSRGGMRNEQF
>TRBV12-3/TRBV12-4|NA|TRBJ2-5
ASSGTKETQY
>TRBV20-1|NA|TRBJ1-2
SARQGYGGYT
>TRBV12-3/TRBV12-4|NA|TRBJ1-1
ASKKRMNTEAF
>TRBV12-3/TRBV12-4|TRBD1|TRBJ1-3
ASSLSQGAMAGNTIY
>TRBV7-9|TRBD1|TRBJ2-1
ASSDNWGQGGDEQF
>TRBV10-3|NA|TRBJ2-2
AISDPDRANGANTGELF
>TRBV6-4|TRBD2|TRBJ2-1
ASSDGSGGPYNEQF
>TRBV7-8|NA|TRBJ2-1
AISGADEQF
>TRBV20-1|NA|TRBJ2-6
SAHPSSAGDRSGANVLT
>TRBV20-1|NA|TRBJ2-3
SASFGGQGIGTQY
>TRBV29-1|NA|TRBJ2-1
SFRDYNEQF
>TRBV7-9|NA|TRBJ2-3
ASSSTDTDSFTDTQY
>TRBV5-1|NA|TRBJ2-3
ASSLGGTPSTDTQY
>TRBV20-1|NA|TRBJ1-2
SANRHSTYGYT
>TRBV20-1|NA|TRBJ1-5
SANSGDKPYSNQPQH
>TRBV7-3|TRBD2|TRBJ2-1
ASSYQLAGGNEQF
>TRBV10-2|TRBD1|TRBJ2-1
ASSARDSTQF
>TRBV29-1|NA|TRBJ2-3
SVQQANTQY
>TRBV12-3/TRBV12-4|TRBD2|TRBJ2-1
ASSLIAGEQF
>TRBV7-9|TRBD2|TRBJ2-1
ASRTSGGANEQF
>TRBV7-2|NA|TRBJ1-2
ASSLGTQLYGYT
>TRBV25-1|NA|TRBJ1-1
ASSELLGRTEAF
>TRBV29-1|NA|TRBJ2-5
SVVGADQETQY
>TRBV12-3/TRBV12-4|NA|TRBJ2-5
ASKNRAQETQY
>TRBV7-2|NA|TRBJ1-1
ASSLAGENTEAF
>TRBV20-1|TRBD1|TRBJ2-4
SARDRGHGNIQY
>TRBV20-1|NA|TRBJ2-1
SARDGTGPNYNEQF
>TRBV6-4|NA|TRBJ2-2
ASSDRDGTGELF
>TRBV21-1|NA|TRBJ2-5
ASSKVGDRPPRETQY
>TRBV12-3/TRBV12-4|TRBD1|TRBJ2-1
ASSFGQGADEQF
>TRBV15|NA|TRBJ1-5
ATSRVYDSNQPQH
>TRBV7-9|NA|TRBJ2-1
ASSLFDEGYNEQF
>TRBV28|TRBD1|TRBJ2-1
ASSPRQGGSSYNEQF
>TRBV7-9|NA|TRBJ1-3
ASSLDRLHTIY
>TRBV5-1|NA|TRBJ1-5
ASSPREGQPQH
>TRBV6-5|NA|TRBJ2-1
ASSYSNRGRDEQF
>TRBV12-3/TRBV12-4|TRBD2|TRBJ2-1
ASSFQRGAYNEQF
>TRBV12-3/TRBV12-4|NA|TRBJ1-5
ASSPTGMVQPQH
>TRBV7-3|TRBD1|TRBJ1-5
ARGDRGHVDNQPQH
>TRBV24-1|NA|TRBJ2-5
ATMGGDGETQY
>TRBV12-3/TRBV12-4|NA|TRBJ1-5
ASSRTGYNQPQH